What follows is one T cell receptor (beta chain) and its context. No antigen is known for it. Produced via immunoSEQ multiplex PCR; TCRdb's table is partial and in-frame only. This sample carries about 59,000 clones, 72% of them seen once, and the ten largest clones take about 8.3%. The germline V and J ends were trimmed by 1 base and 3 bases, with 4 bases remaining between them. The CDR3 contains 13 residues. Germline V gene data show CDR1 as LGHNA and CDR2 as YSLEER. This entry is derived from a study of radiotherapy plus CTLA-4 blockade in lung cancer. Whole-study findings and limits: TCR clones of tumor origin grew in blood after radiotherapy plus ipilimumab. Early clone dynamics of blood T cells, plus interferon-beta, reportedly predicted response best.

The receptor comes from a human donor with non-small cell lung cancer whose response to radiotherapy plus ipilimumab could not be evaluated. This chain joins TRBV4-3 and TRBJ1-5; D not resolved. The specimen comprised peripheral blood, sampled from a patient treated with radiotherapy plus ipilimumab. CDR3 nucleotides: TGCGCCAGCAGCCAAGTTCTCAATCAGCCCCAGCATTTT. This translates into CASSQVLNQPQHF.